A selection of T cell receptor beta chains follows, all from one sample in a study of T cells in Graves' hyperthyroidism and ophthalmopathy. TCRdb reanalysed the multiplex PCR reads using MiXCR and keeps one entry per CDR3 protein. This table holds about 560,000 distinct CDR3 sequences, about a sixth found once. The sequenced sample consisted of blood. These receptors originate from a woman aged 30 to 39 with Graves' hyperthyroidism. The CDR3 runs from the conserved cysteine through the conserved F or W. D genes are given only for firm matches. Rows may omit the clone size; those that give it use once, few, many or a size class.

CDR3aa | CDR3nt | v_gene | abundance | d_gene | j_gene
CATSDLRVYEQFF | TGTGCCACCAGTGATCTCAGGGTCTATGAGCAGTTCTTC | TRBV24-1 | . | . | TRBJ2-1
CASSQGAEGYTF | TGTGCCAGCTCACAGGGGGCGGAGGGCTACACCTTC | TRBV2 | many | TRBD1 | TRBJ1-2
CASGFENTEAFF | TGTGCTAGTGGTTTCGAGAACACTGAAGCTTTCTTT | TRBV12-5 | . | . | TRBJ1-1
CAWNSVGNTEAFF | TGTGCCTGGAATTCGGTTGGAAACACTGAAGCTTTCTTT | TRBV30 | many | . | TRBJ1-1
CASSQDLRGSGYEQYF | TGCGCCAGCAGCCAAGACCTTAGGGGATCTGGGTACGAGCAGTACTTC | TRBV4-1 | few | . | TRBJ2-7
CSAREAHRLDYEQYF | TGCAGTGCTAGAGAAGCGCATAGGCTAGACTACGAGCAGTACTTC | TRBV20-1 | many | . | TRBJ2-7
CTTSRENTRGGTEAFF | TGTACCACCAGCAGAGAGAATACGCGTGGAGGCACTGAAGCTTTCTTT | TRBV15 | few | . | TRBJ1-1
CAWRRGHIKVLQPQHF | TGTGCCTGGAGACGCGGGCATATCAAGGTTCTTCAGCCCCAGCATTTT | TRBV30 | many | . | TRBJ1-5
CSASGTGWRESYEQYF | TGCAGTGCTAGTGGGACAGGCTGGCGGGAGAGCTACGAGCAGTACTTC | TRBV20-1 | many | . | TRBJ2-7
CASSPRVGAADYEQYF | TGTGCCAGCAGCCCCCGAGTAGGAGCGGCCGACTACGAGCAGTACTTC | TRBV5-5 | . | . | TRBJ2-7
CASTSGGQGTSPLHF | TGTGCCAGCACCTCGGGGGGACAGGGGACTTCACCCCTCCACTTT | TRBV7-2 | many | TRBD1 | TRBJ1-6
CAGSQLVLGQDYEQYF | TGTGCCGGCAGCCAACTGGTCTTGGGACAAGACTACGAGCAGTACTTC | TRBV4-2 | few | . | TRBJ2-7
CASSYPGTSGNPGQYF | TGTGCCAGCAGTTACCCCGGGACTAGCGGGAACCCAGGGCAGTACTTC | TRBV6-5 | few | TRBD2 | TRBJ2-7
CASSDLGQVNTEAFF | TGCGCCAGCAGTGACCTGGGACAGGTGAACACTGAAGCTTTCTTT | TRBV10-1 | . | TRBD1 | TRBJ1-1
CASSVIQGAVQPQHF | TGTGCCAGTTCGGTGATACAAGGGGCCGTTCAGCCCCAGCATTTT | TRBV19 | . | . | TRBJ1-5
CASSLIRTTNEKLFF | TGTGCCAGCAGCTTAATCCGAACAACTAATGAAAAACTGTTTTTT | TRBV7-9 | few | . | TRBJ1-4
CASSLLAGGVNEQFF | TGTGCCAGCAGCTTACTAGCGGGAGGGGTCAATGAGCAGTTCTTC | TRBV7-3 | many | TRBD2 | TRBJ2-1
CASSPRQGRDYGYTF | TGTGCCAGCAGCCCTCGACAGGGAAGGGACTATGGCTACACCTTC | TRBV7-3 | . | TRBD1 | TRBJ1-2
CSARVLAGGGSYNEQFF | TGCAGTGCTAGAGTCCTAGCGGGGGGTGGATCCTACAATGAGCAGTTCTTC | TRBV20-1 | many | TRBD2 | TRBJ2-1
CSAGGGGADNSPLHF | TGCAGTGCTGGGGGGGGGGGCGCAGATAATTCACCCCTCCACTTT | TRBV20-1 | . | . | TRBJ1-6
CASRGLVSYNEQFF | TGTGCCAGCAGGGGACTAGTTTCCTACAATGAGCAGTTCTTC | TRBV2 | many | TRBD2 | TRBJ2-1
CASTRLADYEQYF | TGTGCCAGCACCCGACTAGCGGATTACGAGCAGTACTTC | TRBV2 | many | TRBD2 | TRBJ2-7
CASSQRLEQLYPNTEAFF | TGCGCCAGCAGCCAAAGGCTCGAGCAGCTATATCCGAACACTGAAGCTTTCTTT | TRBV4-1 | few | . | TRBJ1-1
CASSQFETGGSGELFF | TGCGCCAGCAGTCAATTCGAGACAGGGGGATCCGGGGAGCTGTTTTTT | TRBV4-3 | few | TRBD1 | TRBJ2-2
CASTKTGPYSNQPQHF | TGTGCCAGCACCAAGACAGGTCCCTATAGCAATCAGCCCCAGCATTTT | TRBV6-1 | many | . | TRBJ1-5
CASSYVRLADSYEQYF | TGTGCCAGCAGTTACGTCCGGCTAGCGGACTCCTACGAGCAGTACTTC | TRBV6-5 | many | TRBD2 | TRBJ2-7
CASSIGGDSSYEQYF | TGTGCCAGTAGTATAGGCGGGGATAGCTCCTACGAGCAGTACTTC | TRBV19 | many | . | TRBJ2-7
CASSFASGSYSYNEQFF | TGTGCCAGCAGTTTCGCTAGCGGGAGCTACTCCTACAATGAGCAGTTCTTC | TRBV12-3/TRBV12-4 | many | TRBD2 | TRBJ2-1
CASSPRWNEQFF | TGTGCCAGCAGCCCAAGGTGGAATGAGCAGTTCTTC | TRBV28 | . | . | TRBJ2-1
CAARTSGITYNEQFF | TGTGCCGCCAGGACTAGCGGGATTACCTACAATGAGCAGTTCTTC | TRBV2 | many | TRBD2 | TRBJ2-1
CSASRKRERKDTQYF | TGCAGTGCCAGCAGAAAGCGGGAGCGGAAAGATACGCAGTATTTT | TRBV20-1 | . | TRBD2 | TRBJ2-3
CASSPRGQGTEAFF | TGTGCCAGCAGCCCCAGGGGACAGGGAACTGAAGCTTTCTTT | TRBV6-2/TRBV6-3 | few | TRBD1 | TRBJ1-1
CASSTQGFQETQYF | TGTGCCAGCAGCACACAGGGGTTCCAAGAGACCCAGTACTTC | TRBV7-9 | many | TRBD1 | TRBJ2-5
CATSPGAIGELFF | TGTGCCACCAGTCCGGGGGCGATCGGGGAGCTGTTTTTT | TRBV24-1 | few | . | TRBJ2-2
CASSPPPGQGGREAFF | TGTGCCAGCTCACCACCCCCAGGACAGGGGGGCCGGGAAGCTTTCTTT | TRBV18 | . | TRBD1 | TRBJ1-1
CASSYPLGSQYF | TGTGCCAGCAGTTACCCCCTAGGGTCGCAGTATTTT | TRBV6-2/TRBV6-3 | . | . | TRBJ2-3
CAWRPRLRDVYNEQFF | TGTGCCTGGAGACCTCGGCTCCGGGACGTATACAATGAGCAGTTCTTC | TRBV30 | few | . | TRBJ2-1
CASSLKLIYEQYF | TGTGCCAGCAGTTTAAAACTAATCTACGAGCAGTACTTC | TRBV6-2/TRBV6-3 | many | . | TRBJ2-7
CSARGDGDTIYF | TGCAGTGCTAGAGGGGATGGAGACACCATATATTTT | TRBV20-1 | few | . | TRBJ1-3
CASSPQELTEAFF | TGTGCCAGCAGTCCACAGGAGCTCACTGAAGCTTTCTTT | TRBV6-1 | many | . | TRBJ1-1
CASSLFSEPDSGRFTDTQYF | TGCGCCAGCAGCTTGTTTTCCGAACCGGACAGCGGGAGGTTCACAGATACGCAGTATTTT | TRBV5-1 | many | TRBD2 | TRBJ2-3
CAWTQTNYGYTF | TGTGCCTGGACTCAAACGAACTATGGCTACACCTTC | TRBV30 | many | . | TRBJ1-2
CASSTDRDTPPASGSNEQYF | TGTGCCAGCAGCACTGACAGGGACACCCCTCCGGCTAGCGGGAGCAACGAGCAGTACTTC | TRBV7-9 | . | TRBD2 | TRBJ2-7
CSLVRDRGNNEQFF | TGCAGCTTAGTCCGGGACAGGGGAAACAATGAGCAGTTCTTC | TRBV29-1 | many | TRBD1 | TRBJ2-1
CASSHEPQRVGTDTQYF | TGTGCCAGCAGTCACGAGCCCCAGCGGGTGGGCACAGATACGCAGTATTTT | TRBV27 | . | . | TRBJ2-3
CASFMQIGGRRSNEQFF | TGTGCCAGCTTCATGCAAATCGGCGGGAGGCGGTCTAATGAGCAGTTCTTC | TRBV5-5 | many | TRBD2 | TRBJ2-1
CASSYADESYGYTF | TGTGCCAGCAGTTACGCAGATGAGAGTTATGGCTACACCTTC | TRBV6-5 | . | . | TRBJ1-2
CASSVWAGGLGEAFF | TGTGCCAGCAGCGTATGGGCAGGGGGACTGGGAGAAGCTTTCTTT | TRBV9 | few | TRBD1 | TRBJ1-1
CASSQTTQDINYGYTF | TGTGCCAGCAGCCAAACGACCCAGGACATAAACTATGGCTACACCTTC | TRBV7-9 | . | . | TRBJ1-2
CASSLDRGSGANVLTF | TGCGCCAGCAGCTTGGACAGGGGCTCTGGTGCCAACGTCCTGACTTTC | TRBV5-1 | . | TRBD1 | TRBJ2-6
CASSLRTGRLIGYTF | TGTGCCAGCAGCCTCCGGACAGGCCGGCTGATAGGCTACACCTTC | TRBV3-1 | many | TRBD1 | TRBJ1-2
CASSLALARNEQFF | TGCGCCAGCAGCTTGGCCCTTGCCCGCAATGAGCAGTTCTTC | TRBV5-1 | few | . | TRBJ2-1
CSARKSSGLRTDTQYF | TGCAGTGCTCGGAAGTCATCGGGACTTCGCACAGATACGCAGTATTTT | TRBV20-1 | many | . | TRBJ2-3
CASSHNLGNTIYF | TGTGCCAGCAGTCACAATCTGGGAAACACCATATATTTT | TRBV7-9 | . | . | TRBJ1-3
CASSIPSGGRRYEQYF | TGTGCCAGCAGTATCCCCTCGGGCGGGAGGAGGTACGAGCAGTACTTC | TRBV28 | many | TRBD2 | TRBJ2-7
CASSSNSGANVLTF | TGTGCCAGCAGTTCTAACTCTGGGGCCAACGTCCTGACTTTC | TRBV27 | few | . | TRBJ2-6
CASSVEASREQFF | TGTGCCAGCAGCGTAGAGGCTAGTCGTGAGCAGTTCTTC | TRBV9 | . | . | TRBJ2-1
CASSLFAGGNNEQFF | TGTGCCAGCAGCTTATTTGCGGGAGGGAATAATGAGCAGTTCTTC | TRBV11-1 | many | TRBD2 | TRBJ2-1
CATSDLGLADNEQFF | TGTGCCACCAGTGATTTAGGACTAGCCGACAATGAGCAGTTCTTC | TRBV24-1 | . | TRBD2 | TRBJ2-1
CASSRVGGGPLNTEAFF | TGTGCCAGCAGCCGCGTAGGCGGGGGTCCCCTGAACACTGAAGCTTTCTTT | TRBV7-2 | many | . | TRBJ1-1